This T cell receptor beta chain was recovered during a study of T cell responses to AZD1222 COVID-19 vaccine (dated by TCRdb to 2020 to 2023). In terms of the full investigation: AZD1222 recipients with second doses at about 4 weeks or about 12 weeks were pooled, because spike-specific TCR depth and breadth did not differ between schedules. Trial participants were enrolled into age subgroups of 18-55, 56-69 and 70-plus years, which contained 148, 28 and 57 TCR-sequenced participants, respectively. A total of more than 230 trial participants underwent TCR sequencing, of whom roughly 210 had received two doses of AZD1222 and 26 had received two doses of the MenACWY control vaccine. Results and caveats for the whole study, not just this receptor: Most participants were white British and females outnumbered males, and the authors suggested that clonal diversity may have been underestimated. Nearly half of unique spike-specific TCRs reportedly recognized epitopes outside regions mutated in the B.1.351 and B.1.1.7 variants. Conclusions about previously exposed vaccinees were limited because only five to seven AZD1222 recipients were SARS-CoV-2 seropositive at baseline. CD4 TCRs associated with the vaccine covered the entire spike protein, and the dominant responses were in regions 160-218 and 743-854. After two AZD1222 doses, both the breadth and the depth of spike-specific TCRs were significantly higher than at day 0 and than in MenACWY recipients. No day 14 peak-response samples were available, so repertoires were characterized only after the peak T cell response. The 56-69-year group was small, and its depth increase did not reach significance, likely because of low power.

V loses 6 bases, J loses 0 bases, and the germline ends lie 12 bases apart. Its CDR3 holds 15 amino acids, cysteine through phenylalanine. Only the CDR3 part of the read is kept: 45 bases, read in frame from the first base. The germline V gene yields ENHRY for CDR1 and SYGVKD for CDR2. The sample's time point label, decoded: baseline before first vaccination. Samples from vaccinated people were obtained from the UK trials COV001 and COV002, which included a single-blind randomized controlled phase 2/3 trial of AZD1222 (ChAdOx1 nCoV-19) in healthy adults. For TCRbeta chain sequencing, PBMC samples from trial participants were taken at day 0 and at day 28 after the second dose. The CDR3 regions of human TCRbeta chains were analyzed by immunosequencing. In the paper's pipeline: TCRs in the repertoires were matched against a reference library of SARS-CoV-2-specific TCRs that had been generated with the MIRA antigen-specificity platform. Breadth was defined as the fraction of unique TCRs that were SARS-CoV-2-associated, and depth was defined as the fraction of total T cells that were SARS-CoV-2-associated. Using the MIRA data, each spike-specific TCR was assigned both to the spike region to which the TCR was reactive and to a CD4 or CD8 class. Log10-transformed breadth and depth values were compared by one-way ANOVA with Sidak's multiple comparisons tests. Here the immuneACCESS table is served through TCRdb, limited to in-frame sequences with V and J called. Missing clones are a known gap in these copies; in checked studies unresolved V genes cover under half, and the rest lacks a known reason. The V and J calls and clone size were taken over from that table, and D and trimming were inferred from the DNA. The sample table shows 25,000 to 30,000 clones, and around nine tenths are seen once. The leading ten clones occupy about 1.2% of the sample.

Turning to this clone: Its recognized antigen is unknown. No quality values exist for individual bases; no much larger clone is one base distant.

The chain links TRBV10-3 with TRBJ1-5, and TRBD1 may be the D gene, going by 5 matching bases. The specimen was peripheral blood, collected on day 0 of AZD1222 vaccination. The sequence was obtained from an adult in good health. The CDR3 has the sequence CAISPGPDSNQPQHF. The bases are TGTGCCATCAGCCCGGGGCCCGATAGCAATCAGCCCCAGCATTTT.